This T cell receptor beta chain derives from a study of early T cells in non-severe SARS-CoV-2 infection. In the study overall: Bulk RNA from unsorted whole blood was sequenced; chains were unpaired.

TCRdb analysed the 5' RACE reads with MiXCR anew, one entry per CDR3 protein. Of about 49,000 distinct CDR3 sequences listed, 12% were seen once; the top ten hold about 8.9%. Overall study results and limits: In VDJdb matching, anti-spike CD8 responses were favored while private and CD4 specificities went missing.

This CDR3 region has 14 residues. The V end was cut by 4 bases, the J end by 1 base, with 14 bases between. Germline-derived CDR1 and CDR2 are SQVTM and ANQGSEA. This clonotype showed up just a few times. Its antigen is not known. The sequencing input was whole blood. The chain uses TRBV29-1 and TRBJ2-7, with D tentatively TRBD1 (5 bases). This receptor was obtained from an adult who was a healthcare worker with PCR-confirmed SARS-CoV-2 infection or an uninfected control (not recorded which). The chain's CDR3 is CSVVPLDKSYEQYF. In DNA, the CDR3 is TGCAGCGTTGTCCCCTTGGACAAATCCTACGAGCAGTACTTC.